This T cell receptor beta chain was obtained from a study of T cell responses to AZD1222 COVID-19 vaccine. Study-wide context: Investigators merged groups given second doses at roughly 4 or roughly 12 weeks.

Measured with immunoSEQ multiplex PCR; TCRdb has only the in-frame clones, and not every one. The table lists more than 110,000 clones, over 90% of them singletons. Study-level results: Increases in Spike-specific TCR breadth and depth were seen after two AZD1222 doses.

CDR1 is KGHDR and CDR2 is SFDVKD in the germline V gene. The V segment lost 4 bases and the J segment 2 bases; nucleotides outside the gene matches: 7. The CDR3 contains 16 residues. On this clone: The target antigen is unknown.

The chain has TRBV24-1 and TRBJ1-5; 7 bases line up with TRBD1. The clonotype originates from an adult in good health. This specimen was peripheral blood, taken on day 0 of AZD1222 vaccination. As DNA, the CDR3 is TGTGCCACCAGTGACCAGACAGGGAGGGGCAATCAGCCCCAGCATTTT. This gives the protein CATSDQTGRGNQPQHF.